The text below deals with one T cell receptor beta chain. This record comes from a study of CD8+CD57+ T cells in acquired aplastic anemia. Researchers used genomic DNA as the template to profile TCR beta VDJ and CDR3. MiXCR, run by TCRdb on the reads, gives a single entry per CDR3 protein. The sample includes approximately 270,000 distinct CDR3 sequences, 56% of them seen just once. Sequenced input: sorted CD4+, CD8+, or CD8+CD57+ T cells (not recorded which) from PBMCs. The TCR sequence derives from a human donor with severe aplastic anemia or a healthy control (not recorded which).

CDR3 nucleotides: TGTGCCAGCTCACCGGTTGCCAAGAGTGCGGATACGCAGTATTTT. It specifies CASSPVAKSADTQYF. This sequence joins TRBV18 and TRBJ2-3; D remains unclear. Germline CDR1 KGHSH, CDR2 LQKENI. The V end lost 3 bases, the J end lost 6 bases, and 16 bases lay between the germline ends. The CDR3 runs to 15 residues.